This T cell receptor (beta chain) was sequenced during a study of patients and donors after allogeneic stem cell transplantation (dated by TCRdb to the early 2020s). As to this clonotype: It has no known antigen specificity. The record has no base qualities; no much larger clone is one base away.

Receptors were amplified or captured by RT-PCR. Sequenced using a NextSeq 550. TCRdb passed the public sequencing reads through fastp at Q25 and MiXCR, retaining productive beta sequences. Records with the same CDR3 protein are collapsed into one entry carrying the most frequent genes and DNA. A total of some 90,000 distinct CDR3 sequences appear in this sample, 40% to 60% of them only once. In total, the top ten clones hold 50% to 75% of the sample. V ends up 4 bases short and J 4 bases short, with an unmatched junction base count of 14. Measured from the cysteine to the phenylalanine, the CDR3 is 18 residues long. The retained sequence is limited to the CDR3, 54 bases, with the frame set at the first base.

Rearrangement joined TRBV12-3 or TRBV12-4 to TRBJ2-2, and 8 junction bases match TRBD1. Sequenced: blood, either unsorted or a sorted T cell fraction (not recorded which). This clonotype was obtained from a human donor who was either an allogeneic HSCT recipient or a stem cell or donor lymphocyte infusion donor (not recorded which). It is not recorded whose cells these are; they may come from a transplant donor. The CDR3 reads CASSSTKFPDRATGELFF. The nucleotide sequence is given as TGTGCCAGCAGTTCCACCAAATTCCCGGACAGGGCCACCGGGGAGCTGTTTTTT.